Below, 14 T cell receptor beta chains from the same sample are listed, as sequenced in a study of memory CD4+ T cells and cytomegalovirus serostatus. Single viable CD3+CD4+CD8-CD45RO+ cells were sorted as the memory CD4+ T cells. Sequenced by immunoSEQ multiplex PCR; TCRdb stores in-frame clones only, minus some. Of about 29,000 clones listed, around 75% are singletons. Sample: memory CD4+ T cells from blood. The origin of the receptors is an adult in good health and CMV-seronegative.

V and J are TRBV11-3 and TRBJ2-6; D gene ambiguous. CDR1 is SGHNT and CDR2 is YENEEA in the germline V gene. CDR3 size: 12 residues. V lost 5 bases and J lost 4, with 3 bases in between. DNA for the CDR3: TGTGCCAGCAGCGGAGGGGCCAACGTCCTGACTTTC. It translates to CASSGGANVLTF.

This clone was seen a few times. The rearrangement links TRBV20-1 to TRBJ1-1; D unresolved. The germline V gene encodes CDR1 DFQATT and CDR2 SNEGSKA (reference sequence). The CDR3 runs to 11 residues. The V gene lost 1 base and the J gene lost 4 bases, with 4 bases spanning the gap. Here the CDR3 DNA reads TGCAGTGCTAGAGCTTCCACTGAAGCTTTCTTT. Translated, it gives CSARASTEAFF.

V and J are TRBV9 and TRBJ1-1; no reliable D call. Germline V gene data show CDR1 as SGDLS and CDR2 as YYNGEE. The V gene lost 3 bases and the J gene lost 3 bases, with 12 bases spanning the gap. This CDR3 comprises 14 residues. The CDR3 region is CASSERVFDTEAFF. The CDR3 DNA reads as TGTGCCAGCAGCGAGAGGGTTTTCGACACTGAAGCTTTCTTT.

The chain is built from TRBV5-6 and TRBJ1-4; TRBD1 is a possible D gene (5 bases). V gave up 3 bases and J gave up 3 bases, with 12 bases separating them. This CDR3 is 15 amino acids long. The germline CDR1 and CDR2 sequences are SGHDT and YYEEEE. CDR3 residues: CASSYQGGANEKLFF. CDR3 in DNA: TGTGCCAGCAGCTACCAGGGAGGTGCTAATGAAAAACTGTTTTTT.

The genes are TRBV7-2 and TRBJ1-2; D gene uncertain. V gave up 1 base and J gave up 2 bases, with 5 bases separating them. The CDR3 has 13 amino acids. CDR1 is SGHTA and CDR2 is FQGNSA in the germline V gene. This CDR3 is CASSLGRNYGYTF. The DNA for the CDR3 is TGTGCCAGCAGCTTAGGACGGAACTATGGCTACACCTTC.

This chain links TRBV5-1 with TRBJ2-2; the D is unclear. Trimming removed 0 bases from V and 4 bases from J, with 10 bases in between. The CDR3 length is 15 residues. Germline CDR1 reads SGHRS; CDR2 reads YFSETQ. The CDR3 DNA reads TGCGCCAGCAGCTTGGCCTTGGGTCGCACCGGGGAGCTGTTTTTT. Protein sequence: CASSLALGRTGELFF.

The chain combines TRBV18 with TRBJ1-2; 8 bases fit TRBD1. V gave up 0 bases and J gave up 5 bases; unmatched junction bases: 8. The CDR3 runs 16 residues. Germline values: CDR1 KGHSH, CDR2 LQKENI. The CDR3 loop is CASSPPLGGTGYGYTF. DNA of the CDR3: TGTGCCAGCTCACCACCTTTAGGCGGGACAGGATATGGCTACACCTTC.

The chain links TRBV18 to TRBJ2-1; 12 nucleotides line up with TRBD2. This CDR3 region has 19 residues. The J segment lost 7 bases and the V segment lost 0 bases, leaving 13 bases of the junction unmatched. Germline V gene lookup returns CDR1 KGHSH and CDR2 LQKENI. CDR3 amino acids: CASSPPLAGGAPGKNEQFF. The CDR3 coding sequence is TGTGCCAGCTCACCACCCCTAGCGGGGGGGGCTCCCGGGAAGAATGAGCAGTTCTTC.

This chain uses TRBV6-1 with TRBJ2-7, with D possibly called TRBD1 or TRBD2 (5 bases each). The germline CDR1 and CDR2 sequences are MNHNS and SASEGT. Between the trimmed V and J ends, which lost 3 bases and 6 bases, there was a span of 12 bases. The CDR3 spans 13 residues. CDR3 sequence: CASSEGTRAEQYF. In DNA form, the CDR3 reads TGTGCCAGCAGTGAGGGGACGAGGGCCGAGCAGTACTTC.

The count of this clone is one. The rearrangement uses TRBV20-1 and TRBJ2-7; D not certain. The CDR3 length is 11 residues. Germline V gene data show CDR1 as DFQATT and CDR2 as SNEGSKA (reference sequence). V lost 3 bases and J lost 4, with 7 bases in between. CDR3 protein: CSARIGYEQYF. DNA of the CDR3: TGCAGTGCTAGGATCGGGTACGAGCAGTACTTC.

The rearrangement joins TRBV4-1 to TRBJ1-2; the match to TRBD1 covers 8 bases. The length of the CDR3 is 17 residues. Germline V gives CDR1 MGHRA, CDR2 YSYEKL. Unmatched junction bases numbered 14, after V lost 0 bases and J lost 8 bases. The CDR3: CASSQDPNRGKDTGYTF. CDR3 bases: TGCGCCAGCAGCCAAGATCCGAACAGGGGGAAAGATACGGGCTACACCTTC.

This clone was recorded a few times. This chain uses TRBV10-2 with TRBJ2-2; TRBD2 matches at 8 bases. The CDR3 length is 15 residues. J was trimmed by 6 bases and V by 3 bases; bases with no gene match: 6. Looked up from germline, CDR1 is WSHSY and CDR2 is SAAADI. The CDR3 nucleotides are TGCGCCAGCAGTGAAATTTCCGGGGGGGCCGGGGAGCTGTTTTTT. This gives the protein CASSEISGGAGELFF.

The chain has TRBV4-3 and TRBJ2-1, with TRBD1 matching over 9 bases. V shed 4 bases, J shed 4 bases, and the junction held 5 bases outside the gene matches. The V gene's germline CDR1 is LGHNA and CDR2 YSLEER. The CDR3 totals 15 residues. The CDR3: CASSRGGTGYNEQFF. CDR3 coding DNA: TGCGCCAGCAGCCGAGGGGGGACAGGGTACAATGAGCAGTTCTTC.

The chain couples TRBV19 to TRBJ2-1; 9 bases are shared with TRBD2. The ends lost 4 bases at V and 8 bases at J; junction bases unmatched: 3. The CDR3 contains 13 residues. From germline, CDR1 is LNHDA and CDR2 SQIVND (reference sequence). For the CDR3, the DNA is TGTGCCAGTAGTAGCGGGGGGGCCTATGAGCAGTTCTTC. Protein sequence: CASSSGGAYEQFF.